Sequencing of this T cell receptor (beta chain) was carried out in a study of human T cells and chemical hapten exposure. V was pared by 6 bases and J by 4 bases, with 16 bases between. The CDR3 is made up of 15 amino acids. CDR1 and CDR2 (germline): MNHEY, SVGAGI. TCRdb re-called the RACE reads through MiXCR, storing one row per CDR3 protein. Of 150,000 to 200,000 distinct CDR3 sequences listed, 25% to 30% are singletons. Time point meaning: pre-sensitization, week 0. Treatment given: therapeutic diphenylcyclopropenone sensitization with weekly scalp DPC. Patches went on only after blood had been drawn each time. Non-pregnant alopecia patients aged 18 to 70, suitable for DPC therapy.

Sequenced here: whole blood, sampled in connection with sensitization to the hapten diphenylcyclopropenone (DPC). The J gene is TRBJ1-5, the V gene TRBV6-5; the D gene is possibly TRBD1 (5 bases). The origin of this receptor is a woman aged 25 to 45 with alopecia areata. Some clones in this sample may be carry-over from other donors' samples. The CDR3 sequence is CASSHSGTRNQPQHF. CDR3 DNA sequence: TGTGCCAGCAGCCACTCCGGGACGCGGAATCAGCCCCAGCATTTT.